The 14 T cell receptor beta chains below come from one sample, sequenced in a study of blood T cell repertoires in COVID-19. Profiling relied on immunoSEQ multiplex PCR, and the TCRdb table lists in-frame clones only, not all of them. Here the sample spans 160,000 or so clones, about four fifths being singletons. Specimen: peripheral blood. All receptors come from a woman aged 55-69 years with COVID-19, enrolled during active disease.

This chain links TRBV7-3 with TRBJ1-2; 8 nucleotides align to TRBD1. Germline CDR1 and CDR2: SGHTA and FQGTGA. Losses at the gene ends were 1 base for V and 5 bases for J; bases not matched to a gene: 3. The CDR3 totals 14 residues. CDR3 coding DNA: TGTGCCAGCAGCTTAAAGGACAGGGTTTATGGCTACACCTTC. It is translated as CASSLKDRVYGYTF.

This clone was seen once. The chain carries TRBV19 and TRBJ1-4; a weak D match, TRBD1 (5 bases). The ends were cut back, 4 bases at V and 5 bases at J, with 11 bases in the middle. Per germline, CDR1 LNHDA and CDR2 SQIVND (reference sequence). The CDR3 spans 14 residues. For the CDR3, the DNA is TGTGCCAGTAGTACAGGGTTTGTGAATGAAAAACTGTTTTTT. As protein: CASSTGFVNEKLFF.

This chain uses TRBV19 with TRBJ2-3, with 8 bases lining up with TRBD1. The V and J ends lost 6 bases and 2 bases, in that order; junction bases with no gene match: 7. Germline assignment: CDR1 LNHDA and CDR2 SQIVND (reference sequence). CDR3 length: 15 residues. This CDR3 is CASSGDRFHTDTQYF. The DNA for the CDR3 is TGTGCCAGTAGCGGGGACAGGTTTCACACAGATACGCAGTATTTT.

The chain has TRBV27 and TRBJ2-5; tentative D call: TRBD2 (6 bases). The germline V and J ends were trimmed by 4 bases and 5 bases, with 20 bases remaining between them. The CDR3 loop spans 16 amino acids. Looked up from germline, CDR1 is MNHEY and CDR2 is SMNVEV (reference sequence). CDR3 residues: CASSSRMEGPGETQYF. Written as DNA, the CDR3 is TGTGCCAGCAGTTCCCGAATGGAGGGCCCCGGGGAGACCCAGTACTTC.

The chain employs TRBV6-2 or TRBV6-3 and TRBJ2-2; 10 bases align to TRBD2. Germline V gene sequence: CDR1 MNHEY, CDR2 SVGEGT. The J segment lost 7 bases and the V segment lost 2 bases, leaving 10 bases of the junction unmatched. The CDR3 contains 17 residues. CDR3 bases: TGTGCCAGCAGTTACCGGCTAGCGGGGGAGTTTGGCGGGGAGCTGTTTTTT. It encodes CASSYRLAGEFGGELFF.

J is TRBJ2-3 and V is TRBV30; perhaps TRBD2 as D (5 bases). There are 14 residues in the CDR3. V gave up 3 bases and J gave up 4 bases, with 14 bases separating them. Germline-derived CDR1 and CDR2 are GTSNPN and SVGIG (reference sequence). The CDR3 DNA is TGTGCCTGGAGCGCCGGAGGAGAAGCAGATACGCAGTATTTT. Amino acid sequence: CAWSAGGEADTQYF.

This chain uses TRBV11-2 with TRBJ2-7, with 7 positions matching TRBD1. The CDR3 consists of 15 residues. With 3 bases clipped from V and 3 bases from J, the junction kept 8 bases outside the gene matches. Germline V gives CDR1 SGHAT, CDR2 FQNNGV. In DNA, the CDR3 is TGTGCCAGCAGCTTCGGAAGGACAGGAGGCTACGAGCAGTACTTC. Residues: CASSFGRTGGYEQYF.

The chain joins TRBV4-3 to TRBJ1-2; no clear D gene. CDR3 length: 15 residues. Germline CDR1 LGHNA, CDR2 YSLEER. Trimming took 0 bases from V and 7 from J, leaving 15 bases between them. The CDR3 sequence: CASSQEIRPGIGYTF. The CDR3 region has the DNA TGCGCCAGCAGCCAAGAAATCCGACCAGGCATTGGCTACACCTTC.

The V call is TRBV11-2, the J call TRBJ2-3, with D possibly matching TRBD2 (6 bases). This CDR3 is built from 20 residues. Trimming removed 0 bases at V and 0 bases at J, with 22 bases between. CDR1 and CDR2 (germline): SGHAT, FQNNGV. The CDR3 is CASSLEALGGMGQSTDTQYF. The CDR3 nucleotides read TGTGCCAGCAGCTTAGAGGCCCTTGGCGGGATGGGGCAGAGCACAGATACGCAGTATTTT.

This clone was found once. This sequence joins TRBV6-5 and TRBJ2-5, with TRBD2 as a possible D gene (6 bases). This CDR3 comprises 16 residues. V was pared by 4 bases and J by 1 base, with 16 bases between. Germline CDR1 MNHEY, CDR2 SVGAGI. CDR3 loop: CASSSLRGGTQETQYF. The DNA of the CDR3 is TGTGCCAGCAGTTCCTTACGGGGAGGCACCCAAGAGACCCAGTACTTC.

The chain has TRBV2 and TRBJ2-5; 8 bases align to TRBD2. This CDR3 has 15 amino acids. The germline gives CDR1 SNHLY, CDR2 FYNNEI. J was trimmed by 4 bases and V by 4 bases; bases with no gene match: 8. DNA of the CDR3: TGTGCCAGCAGTGTTGGTCGGGGGGGCACAGAGACCCAGTACTTC. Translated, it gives CASSVGRGGTETQYF.

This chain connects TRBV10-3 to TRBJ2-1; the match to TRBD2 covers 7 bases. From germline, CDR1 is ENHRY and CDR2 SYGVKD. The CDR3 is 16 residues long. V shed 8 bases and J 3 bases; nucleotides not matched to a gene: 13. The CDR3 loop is CAIGIAGESIYNEQFF. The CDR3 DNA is TGTGCCATCGGCATTGCGGGGGAGTCCATCTACAATGAGCAGTTCTTC.

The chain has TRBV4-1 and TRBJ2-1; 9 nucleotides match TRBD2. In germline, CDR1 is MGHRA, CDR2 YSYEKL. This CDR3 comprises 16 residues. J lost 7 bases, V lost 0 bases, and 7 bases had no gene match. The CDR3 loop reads CASSQDGGGARNEQFF. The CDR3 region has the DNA TGCGCCAGCAGCCAAGATGGCGGGGGGGCCAGGAATGAGCAGTTCTTC.

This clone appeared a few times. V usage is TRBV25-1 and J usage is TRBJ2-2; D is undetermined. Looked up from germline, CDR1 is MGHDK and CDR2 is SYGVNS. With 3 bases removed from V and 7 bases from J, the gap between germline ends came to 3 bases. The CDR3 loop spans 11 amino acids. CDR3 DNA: TGTGCCAGCAGTGAGAGCGGGGAGCTGTTTTTT. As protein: CASSESGELFF.